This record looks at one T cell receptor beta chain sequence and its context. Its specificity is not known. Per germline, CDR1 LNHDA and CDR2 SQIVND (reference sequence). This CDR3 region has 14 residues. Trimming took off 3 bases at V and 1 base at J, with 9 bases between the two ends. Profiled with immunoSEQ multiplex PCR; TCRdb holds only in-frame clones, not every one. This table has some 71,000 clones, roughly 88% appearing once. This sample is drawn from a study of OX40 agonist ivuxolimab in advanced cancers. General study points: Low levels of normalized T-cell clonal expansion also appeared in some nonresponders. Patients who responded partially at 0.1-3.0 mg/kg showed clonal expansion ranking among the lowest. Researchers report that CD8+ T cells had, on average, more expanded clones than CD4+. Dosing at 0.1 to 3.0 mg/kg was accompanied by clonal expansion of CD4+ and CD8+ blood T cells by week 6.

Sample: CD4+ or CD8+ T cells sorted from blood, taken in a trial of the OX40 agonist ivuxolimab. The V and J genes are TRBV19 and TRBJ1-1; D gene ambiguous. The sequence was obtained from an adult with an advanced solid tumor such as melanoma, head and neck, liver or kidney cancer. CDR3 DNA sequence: TGTGCCAGTAGTATTGGAGGAGCGAACACTGAAGCTTTCTTT. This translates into CASSIGGANTEAFF. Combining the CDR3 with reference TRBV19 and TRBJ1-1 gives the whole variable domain DGGITQSPKYLFRKEGQNVTLSCEQNLNHDAMYWYRQDPGQGLRLIYYSQIVNDFQKGDIAEGYSVSREKKESFPLTVTSAQKNPTAFYLCASSIGGANTEAFFGQGTRLTVV.